This T cell receptor (beta chain) is drawn from a study of blood T cell repertoires in COVID-19. Looking at the study overall: The United States, Italy and Spain were the sources of the acute and convalescent COVID-19 samples. In each case, the material was cDNA or gDNA derived from T cells, B-cell-depleted T cells, or PBMCs.

Methods used by the authors: The assay estimated nucleated cells by amplifying reference gene primers. Assay: immunoSEQ multiplex PCR; the TCRdb copy retains only in-frame clones and omits some. V, J and clone size derive from that table, while D and trimming were established from the DNA sequence. The profile shows more than 85,000 clones, around 80% of them singletons. The CDR3 loop spans 12 amino acids. Deletions cut 5 bases from V and 5 bases from J, with 6 bases between. Germline V gives CDR1 MNHEY, CDR2 SVGAGI. This receptor was obtained from a man in his 60s with active or convalescent COVID-19. The sequencing input was peripheral blood. V usage is TRBV6-5 and J usage is TRBJ1-4; D uncertain. The CDR3, as DNA: TGTGCCAGCAGTACGGGGAATGAAAAACTGTTTTTT. Amino acids: CASSTGNEKLFF.